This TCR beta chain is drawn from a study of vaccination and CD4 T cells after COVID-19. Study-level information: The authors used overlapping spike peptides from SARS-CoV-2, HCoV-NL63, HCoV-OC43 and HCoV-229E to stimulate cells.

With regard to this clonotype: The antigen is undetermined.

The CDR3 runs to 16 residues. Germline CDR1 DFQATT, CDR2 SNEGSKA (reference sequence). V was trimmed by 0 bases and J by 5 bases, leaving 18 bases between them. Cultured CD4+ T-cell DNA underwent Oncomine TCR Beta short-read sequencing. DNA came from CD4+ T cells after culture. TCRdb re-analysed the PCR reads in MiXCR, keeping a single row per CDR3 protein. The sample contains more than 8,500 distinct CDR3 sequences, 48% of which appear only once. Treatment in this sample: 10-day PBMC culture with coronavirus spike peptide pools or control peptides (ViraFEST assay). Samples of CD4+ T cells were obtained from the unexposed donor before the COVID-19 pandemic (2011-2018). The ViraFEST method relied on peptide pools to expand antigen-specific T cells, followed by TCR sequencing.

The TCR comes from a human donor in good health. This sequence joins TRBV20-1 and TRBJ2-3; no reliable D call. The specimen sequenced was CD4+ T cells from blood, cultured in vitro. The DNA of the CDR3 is TGCAGTGCTAGAGATCGAATTCATATCACGCAAGATACGCAGTATTTT. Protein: CSARDRIHITQDTQYF.